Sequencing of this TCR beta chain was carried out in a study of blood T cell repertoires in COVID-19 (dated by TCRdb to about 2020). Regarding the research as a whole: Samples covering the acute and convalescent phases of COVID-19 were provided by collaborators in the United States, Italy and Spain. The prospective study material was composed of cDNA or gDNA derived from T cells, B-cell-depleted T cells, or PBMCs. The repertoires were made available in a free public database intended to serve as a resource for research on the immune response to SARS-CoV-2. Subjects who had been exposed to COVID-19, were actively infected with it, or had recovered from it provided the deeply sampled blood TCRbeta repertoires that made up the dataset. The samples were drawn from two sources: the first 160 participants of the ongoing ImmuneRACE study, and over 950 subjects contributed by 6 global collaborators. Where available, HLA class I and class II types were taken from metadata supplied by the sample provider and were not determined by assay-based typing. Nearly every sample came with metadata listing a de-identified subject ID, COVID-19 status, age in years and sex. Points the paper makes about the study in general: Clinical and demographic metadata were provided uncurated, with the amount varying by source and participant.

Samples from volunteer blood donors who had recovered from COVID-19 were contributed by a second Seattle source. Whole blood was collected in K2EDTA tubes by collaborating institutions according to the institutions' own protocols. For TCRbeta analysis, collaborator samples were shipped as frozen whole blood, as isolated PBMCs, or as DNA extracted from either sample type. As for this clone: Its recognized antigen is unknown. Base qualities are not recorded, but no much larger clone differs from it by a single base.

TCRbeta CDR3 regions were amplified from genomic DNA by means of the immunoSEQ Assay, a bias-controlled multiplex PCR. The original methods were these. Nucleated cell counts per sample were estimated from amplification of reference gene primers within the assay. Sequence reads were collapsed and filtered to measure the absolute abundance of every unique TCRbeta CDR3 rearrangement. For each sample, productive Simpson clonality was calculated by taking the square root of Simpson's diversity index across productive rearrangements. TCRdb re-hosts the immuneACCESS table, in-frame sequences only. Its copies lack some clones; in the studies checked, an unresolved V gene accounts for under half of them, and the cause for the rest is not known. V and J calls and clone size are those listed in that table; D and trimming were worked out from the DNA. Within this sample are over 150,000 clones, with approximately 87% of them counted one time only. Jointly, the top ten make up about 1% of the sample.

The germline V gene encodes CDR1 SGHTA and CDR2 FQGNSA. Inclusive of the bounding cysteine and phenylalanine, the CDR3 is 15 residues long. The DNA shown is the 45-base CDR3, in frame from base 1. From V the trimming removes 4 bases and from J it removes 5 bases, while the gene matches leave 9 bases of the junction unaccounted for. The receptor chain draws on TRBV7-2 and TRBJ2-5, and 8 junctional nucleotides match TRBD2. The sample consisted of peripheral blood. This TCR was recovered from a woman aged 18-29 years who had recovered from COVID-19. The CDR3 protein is CASSSPGLGGETQYF. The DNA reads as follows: TGTGCCAGCAGCTCCCCGGGACTAGGGGGTGAGACCCAGTACTTC. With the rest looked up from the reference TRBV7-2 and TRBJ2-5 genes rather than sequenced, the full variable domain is GAGVSQSPSNKVTEKGKDVELRCDPISGHTALYWYRQSLGQGLEFLIYFQGNSAPDKSGLPSDRFSAERTGGSVSTLTIQRTQQEDSAVYLCASSSPGLGGETQYFGPGTRLLVL.